This TCR beta chain was found in a study of T cells after yellow fever vaccination. The TCR cDNA carried a universal primer site and UMIs from 5'RACE template switching. TCRdb analysed the 5' RACE reads with MiXCR anew, one entry per CDR3 protein. The data contain some 350,000 distinct CDR3 sequences, 4% of them singletons. Broader study findings: Clonotypes found in both CD4 and CD8 compartments made up a small share. Subsequent booster samples again held most clones from primary vaccination (around 96% CD4, roughly 90% CD8).

On this clonotype: Its specificity is unknown.

Specimen: PBMCs, collected 5 days after the yellow fever booster vaccination. The sequence was collected from a young man who received the YFV17D yellow fever vaccine.

The CDR3 coding sequence is TGCGCCAGTAGCCTAGCGGGGATTGACACCGGGGAGCTGTTTTTT. Amino acid sequence: CASSLAGIDTGELFF. The chain links TRBV5-1 to TRBJ2-2, with 9 bases identical to TRBD2. Germline V lookup: CDR1 SGHRS, CDR2 YFSETQ. The CDR3 consists of 15 residues. J was trimmed by 3 bases and V by 8 bases; bases with no gene match: 8.